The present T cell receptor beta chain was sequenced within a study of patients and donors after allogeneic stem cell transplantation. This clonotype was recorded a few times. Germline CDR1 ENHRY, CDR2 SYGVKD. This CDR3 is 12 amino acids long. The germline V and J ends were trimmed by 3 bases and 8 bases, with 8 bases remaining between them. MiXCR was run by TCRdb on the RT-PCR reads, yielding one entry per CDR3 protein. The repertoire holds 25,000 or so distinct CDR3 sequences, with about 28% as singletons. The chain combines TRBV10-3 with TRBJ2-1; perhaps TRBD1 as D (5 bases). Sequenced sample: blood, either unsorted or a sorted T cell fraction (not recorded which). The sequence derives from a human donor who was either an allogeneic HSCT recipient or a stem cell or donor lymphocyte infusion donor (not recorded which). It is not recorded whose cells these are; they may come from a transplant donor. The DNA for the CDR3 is TGTGCCATCAGTGAATCAGGGTATGAGCAGTTCTTC. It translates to CAISESGYEQFF.